This TCR beta chain was sequenced during a study of type 1 and type 2 diabetes patients. The CDR3 is made up of 15 amino acids. V lost 9 bases and J lost 0, with 14 bases in between. Per germline, CDR1 SGHTA and CDR2 FQGNSA. Genomic DNA was the PCR template. Multiplex PCR with 30 forward and 13 reverse primers amplified the TCR beta CDR3. MiXCR was run by TCRdb on the multiplex PCR reads, yielding one entry per CDR3 protein. In the table there are 250,000 to 300,000 distinct CDR3 sequences, around 50% of which are singletons. V gene TRBV7-2 combines with J gene TRBJ1-4, with no clear D. The sequencing sample was made of peripheral blood mononuclear cells (PBMCs). The sequence came from a man between 18 and 29 years old with type 2 diabetes. The CDR3 sequence: CASSNTAATNEKLFF. CDR3 nucleotides: TGTGCCAGTAGTAACACAGCAGCAACTAATGAAAAACTGTTTTTT. Filled out from reference TRBV7-2 and TRBJ1-4, the complete variable domain reads GAGVSQSPSNKVTEKGKDVELRCDPISGHTALYWYRQSLGQGLEFLIYFQGNSAPDKSGLPSDRFSAERTGGSVSTLTIQRTQQEDSAVYLCASSNTAATNEKLFFGSGTQLSVL.